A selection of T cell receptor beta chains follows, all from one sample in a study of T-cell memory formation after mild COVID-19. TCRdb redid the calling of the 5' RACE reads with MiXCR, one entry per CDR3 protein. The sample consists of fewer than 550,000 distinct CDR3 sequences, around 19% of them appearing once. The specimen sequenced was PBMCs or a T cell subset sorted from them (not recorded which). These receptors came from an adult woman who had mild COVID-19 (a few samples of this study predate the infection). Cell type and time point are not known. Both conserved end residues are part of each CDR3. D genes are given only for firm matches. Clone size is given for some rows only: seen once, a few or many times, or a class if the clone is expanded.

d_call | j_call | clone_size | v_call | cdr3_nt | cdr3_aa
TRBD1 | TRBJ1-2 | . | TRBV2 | TGTGCCAGCAGTGAAGCTACAGGGGGCGCCTATGGCTACACCTTC | CASSEATGGAYGYTF
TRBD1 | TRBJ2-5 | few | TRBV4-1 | TGCGCCAGCAGCCAACACAGGGGCAGAGAGACCCAGTACTTC | CASSQHRGRETQYF
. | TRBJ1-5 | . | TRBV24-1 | TGTGCCACCAGTGTGTCACCGGATCAGCCCCAGCATTTT | CATSVSPDQPQHF
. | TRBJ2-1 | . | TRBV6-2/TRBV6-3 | TGTGCCAGCAGTTTGAGATATGAGCAGTTCTTC | CASSLRYEQFF
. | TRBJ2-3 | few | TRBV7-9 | TGTGCCAGCAGCTTAAGTGGGGCGACTAGCACAGATACGCAGTATTTT | CASSLSGATSTDTQYF
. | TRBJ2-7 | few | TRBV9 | TGTGCCAGCAGTCCATCTCAGGGTTTCGGCGAGCAGTACTTC | CASSPSQGFGEQYF
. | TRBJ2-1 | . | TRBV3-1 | TGTGCCAGCAGCCCCCGCAGGGACAATGAGCAGTTCTTC | CASSPRRDNEQFF
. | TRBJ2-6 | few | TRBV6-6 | TGTGCCAGCAGTTACTACGGCGGCAGTCAAGACTCTTTCTCTGGGGCCAACGTCCTGACTTTC | CASSYYGGSQDSFSGANVLTF
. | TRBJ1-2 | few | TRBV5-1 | TGCGCCAGCAGCGGGGGACGGAATAACTATGGCTACACCTTC | CASSGGRNNYGYTF
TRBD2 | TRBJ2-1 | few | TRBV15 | TGTGCCACCAGCAAAAGTTTCATTAGCGGGGGGCCCTACAATGAGCAGTTCTTC | CATSKSFISGGPYNEQFF
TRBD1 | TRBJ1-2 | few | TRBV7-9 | TGTGCCAGCAGCTTCCCCGGGACAGGGGTTGTCTATGGCTACACCTTC | CASSFPGTGVVYGYTF
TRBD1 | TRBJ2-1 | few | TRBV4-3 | TGCGCCAGCAGCCAAGCTACAGGGGGGCATGAGCAGTTCTTC | CASSQATGGHEQFF
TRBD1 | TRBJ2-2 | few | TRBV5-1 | TGCGCCAGCAGCTTGGTATCAACGAGACAGGGGTTCGGCGGGGAGCTGTTTTTT | CASSLVSTRQGFGGELFF
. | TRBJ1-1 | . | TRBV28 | TGTGCCAGCAGTTTATTTCGGGGGGTGAACACTGAAGCTTTCTTT | CASSLFRGVNTEAFF
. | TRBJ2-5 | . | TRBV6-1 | TGTGCCTCCCAAACCGGTGTGGAGACCCAGTACTTC | CASQTGVETQYF
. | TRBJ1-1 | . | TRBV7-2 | TGTGCCAGCAGCCCCAACGGGTTGCCTGAAGCTTTCTTT | CASSPNGLPEAFF
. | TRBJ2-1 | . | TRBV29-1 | TGCAGCGTTTGGAGGGAGTACAACAATGAGCAGTTCTTC | CSVWREYNNEQFF
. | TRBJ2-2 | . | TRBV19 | TGTGCCAGTAGTATAGCGAGGAGGAGGAAAATTACCGGGGAGCTGTTTTTT | CASSIARRRKITGELFF
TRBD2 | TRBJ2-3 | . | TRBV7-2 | TGTGCCAGCAGCTTACAGCGGGAGGCTATGAGCACAGATACGCAGTATTTT | CASSLQREAMSTDTQYF
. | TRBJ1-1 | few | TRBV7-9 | TGTGCCAGCAGGGCCCCCAGCGGGGGCACTGAAGCTTTCTTT | CASRAPSGGTEAFF
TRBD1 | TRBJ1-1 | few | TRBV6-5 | TGTGCCAGCAGTTACGGGACAGGGGTTTACGGAGCTTTCTTT | CASSYGTGVYGAFF
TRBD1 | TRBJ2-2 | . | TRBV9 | TGTGCCAGCAGCGCTACAGGGGAAGGCACCGGGGAGCTGTTTTTT | CASSATGEGTGELFF
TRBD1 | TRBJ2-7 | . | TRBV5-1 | TGCGCCAGCAGCCATACAGGGGAACACGAGCAGTACTTC | CASSHTGEHEQYF
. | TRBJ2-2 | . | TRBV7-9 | TGTGCCAGCAGCTTACCCCAATATACTACGGGGATACCAAACACCGGGGAGCTGTTTTTT | CASSLPQYTTGIPNTGELFF
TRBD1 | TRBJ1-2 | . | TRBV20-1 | TGCAGTGCTTACCCGGGACAGGTCTATGGCTACACCTTC | CSAYPGQVYGYTF
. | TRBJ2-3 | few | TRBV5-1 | TGCGCCAGCAGCTTGGAGGCAGACCCCACAGATACGCAGTATTTT | CASSLEADPTDTQYF
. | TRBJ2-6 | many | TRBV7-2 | TGTGCCAGCAGCCTACAGATATCTGGGGCCAACGTCCTGACTTTC | CASSLQISGANVLTF
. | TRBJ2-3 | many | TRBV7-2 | TGTGCCAGCAGCCGCCTAGCGATTAGCACAGATACGCAGTATTTT | CASSRLAISTDTQYF
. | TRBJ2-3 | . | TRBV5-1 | TGCGCCAGCAGTCAAGCGTTAGGGGGCACAGATACGCAGTATTTT | CASSQALGGTDTQYF
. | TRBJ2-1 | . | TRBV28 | TGTGCCAGCAGGGACGGACCTCCAGGATACAATGAGCAGTTCTTC | CASRDGPPGYNEQFF
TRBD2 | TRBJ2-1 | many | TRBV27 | TGTGCCAGCACCCGAGCGGGGGGATACAATGAGCAGTTCTTC | CASTRAGGYNEQFF